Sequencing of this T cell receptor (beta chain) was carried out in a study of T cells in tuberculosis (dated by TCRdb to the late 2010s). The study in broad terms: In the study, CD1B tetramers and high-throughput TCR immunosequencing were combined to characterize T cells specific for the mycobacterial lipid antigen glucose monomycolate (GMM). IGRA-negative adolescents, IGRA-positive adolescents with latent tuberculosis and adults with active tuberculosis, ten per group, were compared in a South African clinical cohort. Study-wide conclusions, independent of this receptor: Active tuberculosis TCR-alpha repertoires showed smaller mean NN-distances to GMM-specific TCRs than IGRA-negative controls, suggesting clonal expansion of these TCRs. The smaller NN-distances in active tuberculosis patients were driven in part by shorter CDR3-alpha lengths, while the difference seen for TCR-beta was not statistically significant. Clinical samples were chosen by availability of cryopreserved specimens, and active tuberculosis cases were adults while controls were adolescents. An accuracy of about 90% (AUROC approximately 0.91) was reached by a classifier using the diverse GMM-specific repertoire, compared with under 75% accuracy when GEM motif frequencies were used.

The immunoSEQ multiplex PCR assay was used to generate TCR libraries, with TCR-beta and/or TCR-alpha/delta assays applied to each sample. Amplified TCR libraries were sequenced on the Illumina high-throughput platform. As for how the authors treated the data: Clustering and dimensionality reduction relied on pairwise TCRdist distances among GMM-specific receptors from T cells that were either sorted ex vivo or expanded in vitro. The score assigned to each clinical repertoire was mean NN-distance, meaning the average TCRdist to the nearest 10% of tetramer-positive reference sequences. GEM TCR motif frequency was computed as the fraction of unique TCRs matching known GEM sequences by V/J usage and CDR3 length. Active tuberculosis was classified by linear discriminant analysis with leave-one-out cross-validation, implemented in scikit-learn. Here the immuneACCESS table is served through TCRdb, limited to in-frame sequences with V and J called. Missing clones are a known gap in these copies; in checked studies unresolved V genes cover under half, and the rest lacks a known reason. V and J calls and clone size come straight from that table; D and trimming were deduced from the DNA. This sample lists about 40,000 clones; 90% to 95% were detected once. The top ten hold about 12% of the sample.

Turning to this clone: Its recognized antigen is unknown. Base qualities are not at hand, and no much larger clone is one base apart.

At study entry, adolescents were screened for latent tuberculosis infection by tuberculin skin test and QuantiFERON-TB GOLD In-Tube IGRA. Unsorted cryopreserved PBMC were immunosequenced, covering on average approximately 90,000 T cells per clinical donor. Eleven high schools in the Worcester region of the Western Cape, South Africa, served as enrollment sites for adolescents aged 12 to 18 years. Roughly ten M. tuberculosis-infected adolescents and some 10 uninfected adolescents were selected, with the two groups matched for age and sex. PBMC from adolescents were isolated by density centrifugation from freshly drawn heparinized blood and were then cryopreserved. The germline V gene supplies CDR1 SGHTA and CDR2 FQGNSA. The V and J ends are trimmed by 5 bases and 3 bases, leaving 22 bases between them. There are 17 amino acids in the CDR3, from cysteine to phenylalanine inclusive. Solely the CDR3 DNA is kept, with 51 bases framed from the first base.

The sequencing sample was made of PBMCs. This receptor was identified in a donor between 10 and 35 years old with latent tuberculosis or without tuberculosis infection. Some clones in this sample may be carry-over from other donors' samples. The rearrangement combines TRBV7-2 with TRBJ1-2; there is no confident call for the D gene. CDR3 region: CASSPVTRTRVDYGYTF. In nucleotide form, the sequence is TGTGCCAGCAGCCCAGTAACTAGGACTCGGGTGGACTATGGCTACACCTTC.